This is a list of T cell receptor beta chains from one sample in a study of identical twins. TCRdb redid the calling of the 5' RACE reads with MiXCR, one entry per CDR3 protein. The repertoire holds a few hundred thousand distinct CDR3 sequences, with approximately 9.6% as singletons. Separately, the same data were catalogued under a study of yellow fever vaccine responses in identical twins.

Source material: PBMCs. These TCRs come from a woman aged 18-29 years in good health. CDR3s include the opening cysteine and the closing phenylalanine or tryptophan. Fields, in order: clone size, J gene, V gene, D gene, CDR3 protein, CDR3 DNA. A D gene is named only where the DNA matches it firmly. Clone size is not always given. Where it is, it says once, few, many or a class for expanded clones.

abundance: few; j_gene: TRBJ1-2; v_gene: TRBV20-1; d_gene: .; CDR3aa: CSAIQGGGYGYTF; CDR3nt: TGCAGTGCCATCCAGGGAGGGGGCTATGGCTACACCTTC
abundance: few; j_gene: TRBJ1-1; v_gene: TRBV7-9; d_gene: .; CDR3aa: CASSLWVVESARTEAFF; CDR3nt: TGTGCCAGCAGCTTATGGGTCGTGGAGTCGGCAAGGACTGAAGCTTTCTTT
abundance: .; j_gene: TRBJ2-1; v_gene: TRBV7-3; d_gene: TRBD2; CDR3aa: CASSLTGLGAYTEQFF; CDR3nt: TGTGCCAGCAGCTTAACGGGACTAGGCGCTTACACTGAGCAGTTCTTC
abundance: few; j_gene: TRBJ1-2; v_gene: TRBV29-1; d_gene: .; CDR3aa: CSVARRDYGYTF; CDR3nt: TGCAGCGTCGCACGACGGGACTATGGCTACACCTTC
abundance: .; j_gene: TRBJ1-5; v_gene: TRBV5-6; d_gene: .; CDR3aa: CASSIGGGYNQPQHF; CDR3nt: TGTGCCAGCAGCATCGGAGGGGGTTACAATCAGCCCCAGCATTTT
abundance: few; j_gene: TRBJ2-3; v_gene: TRBV6-2/TRBV6-3; d_gene: .; CDR3aa: CASRSSLPDTQYF; CDR3nt: TGTGCCAGCAGGTCTAGCTTACCAGATACGCAGTATTTT
abundance: .; j_gene: TRBJ2-4; v_gene: TRBV27; d_gene: .; CDR3aa: CASSFEAGGKNIQYF; CDR3nt: TGTGCCAGCAGTTTCGAGGCGGGTGGCAAAAACATTCAGTACTTC
abundance: .; j_gene: TRBJ2-1; v_gene: TRBV24-1; d_gene: TRBD1; CDR3aa: CATSETGQPSYNEQFF; CDR3nt: TGTGCCACCAGTGAAACGGGACAGCCCTCCTACAATGAGCAGTTCTTC
abundance: few; j_gene: TRBJ2-7; v_gene: TRBV7-3; d_gene: .; CDR3aa: CASSLGPTPLYEQYF; CDR3nt: TGTGCCAGCAGCTTAGGTCCTACACCCCTCTACGAGCAGTACTTC
abundance: many; j_gene: TRBJ2-7; v_gene: TRBV6-5; d_gene: .; CDR3aa: CASSHQGLRGDYEQYF; CDR3nt: TGTGCCAGCAGTCACCAAGGACTCCGAGGCGACTACGAGCAGTACTTC
abundance: few; j_gene: TRBJ1-2; v_gene: TRBV28; d_gene: TRBD1; CDR3aa: CASSSTSGTDSNYGYTF; CDR3nt: TGTGCCAGCAGCTCCACCTCCGGGACAGACTCTAACTATGGCTACACCTTC
abundance: few; j_gene: TRBJ2-5; v_gene: TRBV5-1; d_gene: .; CDR3aa: CASSFQESQGSQYF; CDR3nt: TGCGCCAGCAGCTTCCAAGAATCGCAGGGGTCCCAGTACTTC
abundance: .; j_gene: TRBJ2-5; v_gene: TRBV19; d_gene: TRBD1; CDR3aa: CASSIPRQGRETQYF; CDR3nt: TGTGCCAGTAGTATACCGAGACAGGGACGGGAGACCCAGTACTTC
abundance: .; j_gene: TRBJ2-5; v_gene: TRBV5-5; d_gene: .; CDR3aa: CASSLGQEFGRWQTQYF; CDR3nt: TGTGCCAGCAGCTTGGGACAGGAATTCGGTCGTTGGCAGACCCAGTACTTC
abundance: many; j_gene: TRBJ2-1; v_gene: TRBV7-2; d_gene: .; CDR3aa: CASSLAVGGYNEQFF; CDR3nt: TGCGCCAGCAGCTTGGCCGTGGGCGGATACAATGAGCAGTTCTTC
abundance: .; j_gene: TRBJ2-7; v_gene: TRBV29-1; d_gene: TRBD1; CDR3aa: CSVINRDRPSYEQYF; CDR3nt: TGCAGCGTTATTAACCGGGACAGACCCTCCTACGAGCAGTACTTC
abundance: .; j_gene: TRBJ2-2; v_gene: TRBV3-1; d_gene: .; CDR3aa: CASSQVRDMNTGELFF; CDR3nt: TGTGCCAGCAGCCAGGTCCGGGACATGAACACCGGGGAGCTGTTTTTT
abundance: many; j_gene: TRBJ2-7; v_gene: TRBV27; d_gene: TRBD2; CDR3aa: CASSRLAGGYEQYF; CDR3nt: TGTGCCAGCAGCCGACTAGCGGGAGGGTACGAGCAGTACTTC
abundance: few; j_gene: TRBJ2-7; v_gene: TRBV15; d_gene: .; CDR3aa: CATSRESGNYEQYF; CDR3nt: TGTGCCACCAGCAGAGAATCAGGAAACTACGAGCAGTACTTC
abundance: few; j_gene: TRBJ2-6; v_gene: TRBV12-3/TRBV12-4; d_gene: TRBD1; CDR3aa: CASSRGTGISSGANVLTF; CDR3nt: TGTGCCAGCAGTCGGGGGACAGGGATTTCCTCTGGGGCCAACGTCCTGACTTTC
abundance: .; j_gene: TRBJ2-5; v_gene: TRBV7-2; d_gene: .; CDR3aa: CASSLVRGETQYF; CDR3nt: TGTGCCAGCAGCTTAGTAAGGGGAGAGACCCAGTACTTC
abundance: .; j_gene: TRBJ1-1; v_gene: TRBV10-3; d_gene: .; CDR3aa: CAISDSAGKVIYAEAFF; CDR3nt: TGTGCCATCAGTGATTCGGCGGGGAAGGTGATCTATGCTGAAGCTTTCTTT
abundance: many; j_gene: TRBJ2-5; v_gene: TRBV29-1; d_gene: TRBD2; CDR3aa: CSVAGGPETQYF; CDR3nt: TGCAGCGTTGCGGGAGGGCCGGAGACCCAGTACTTC
abundance: .; j_gene: TRBJ2-1; v_gene: TRBV18; d_gene: TRBD2; CDR3aa: CASSPRPSGSTLYNEQFF; CDR3nt: TGTGCCAGCTCACCCCGTCCCAGCGGGAGTACCCTTTACAATGAGCAGTTCTTC
abundance: .; j_gene: TRBJ2-2; v_gene: TRBV5-1; d_gene: .; CDR3aa: CASSFNTANTGELFF; CDR3nt: TGCGCCAGCAGCTTTAACACGGCGAACACCGGGGAGCTGTTTTTT
abundance: many; j_gene: TRBJ2-3; v_gene: TRBV6-1; d_gene: TRBD1; CDR3aa: CAVEDRGGLTDTQYF; CDR3nt: TGTGCCGTAGAGGACAGGGGAGGGTTAACAGATACGCAGTATTTT
abundance: .; j_gene: TRBJ2-3; v_gene: TRBV10-3; d_gene: .; CDR3aa: CAISERSDTQYF; CDR3nt: TGTGCCATCAGTGAGAGGTCAGATACGCAGTATTTT
abundance: .; j_gene: TRBJ2-1; v_gene: TRBV11-2; d_gene: TRBD1; CDR3aa: CASSLDPYPGQGANEQFF; CDR3nt: TGTGCCAGCAGCTTAGACCCCTACCCGGGACAGGGCGCCAATGAGCAGTTCTTC
abundance: many; j_gene: TRBJ2-7; v_gene: TRBV29-1; d_gene: .; CDR3aa: CSVVHSAEQYF; CDR3nt: TGCAGCGTTGTTCATTCTGCTGAGCAGTACTTC
abundance: few; j_gene: TRBJ2-1; v_gene: TRBV5-1; d_gene: .; CDR3aa: CASEDSSYNEQFF; CDR3nt: TGCGCCAGTGAGGATAGCTCCTACAATGAGCAGTTCTTC
abundance: .; j_gene: TRBJ2-7; v_gene: TRBV5-1; d_gene: .; CDR3aa: CASSLGIASSYEQYF; CDR3nt: TGCGCCAGCAGCTTAGGAATAGCCAGCTCCTACGAGCAGTACTTC
abundance: .; j_gene: TRBJ2-7; v_gene: TRBV12-3/TRBV12-4; d_gene: .; CDR3aa: CASSPWTEFSYEQYF; CDR3nt: TGTGCCAGCAGTCCCTGGACAGAATTCTCCTACGAGCAGTACTTC
abundance: many; j_gene: TRBJ2-1; v_gene: TRBV7-8; d_gene: .; CDR3aa: CASSQAPQPRGEQFF; CDR3nt: TGTGCCAGCAGCCAAGCCCCCCAGCCCCGGGGTGAGCAGTTCTTC
abundance: .; j_gene: TRBJ2-3; v_gene: TRBV20-1; d_gene: TRBD2; CDR3aa: CGARAGGTDTQYF; CDR3nt: TGCGGTGCTAGGGCGGGGGGGACAGATACGCAGTATTTT
abundance: few; j_gene: TRBJ2-5; v_gene: TRBV5-1; d_gene: .; CDR3aa: CASSITGETQYF; CDR3nt: TGCGCCAGCTCCATTACCGGGGAGACCCAGTACTTC
abundance: .; j_gene: TRBJ2-5; v_gene: TRBV7-3; d_gene: TRBD2; CDR3aa: CASSFSGTPQETQYF; CDR3nt: TGTGCCAGCAGCTTTAGCGGGACACCCCAAGAGACCCAGTACTTC
abundance: .; j_gene: TRBJ1-1; v_gene: TRBV19; d_gene: .; CDR3aa: CASSMERGTEAFF; CDR3nt: TGTGCCAGTAGTATGGAGAGGGGCACTGAAGCTTTCTTT
abundance: few; j_gene: TRBJ2-3; v_gene: TRBV3-1; d_gene: .; CDR3aa: CASSQRVVPDTQYF; CDR3nt: TGTGCCAGCAGCCAACGGGTGGTTCCAGATACGCAGTATTTT
abundance: few; j_gene: TRBJ2-4; v_gene: TRBV6-5; d_gene: .; CDR3aa: CASSYPDGLQNIQYF; CDR3nt: TGTGCCAGCAGTTACCCGGACGGATTACAAAACATTCAGTACTTC
abundance: few; j_gene: TRBJ2-7; v_gene: TRBV12-3/TRBV12-4; d_gene: TRBD2; CDR3aa: CASSLARGAGYEQYF; CDR3nt: TGTGCCAGCAGTTTAGCGCGGGGGGCCGGGTACGAGCAGTACTTC
abundance: many; j_gene: TRBJ2-3; v_gene: TRBV7-2; d_gene: .; CDR3aa: CASSSMKADTQYF; CDR3nt: TGTGCCAGCAGCTCCATGAAGGCAGATACGCAGTATTTT
abundance: few; j_gene: TRBJ1-5; v_gene: TRBV28; d_gene: .; CDR3aa: CASSFAYQPQHF; CDR3nt: TGTGCCAGCAGTTTCGCGTATCAGCCCCAGCATTTT
abundance: .; j_gene: TRBJ2-3; v_gene: TRBV6-5; d_gene: TRBD2; CDR3aa: CASSYSTSGRATDTQYF; CDR3nt: TGTGCCAGCAGTTACTCGACTAGCGGGAGGGCAACAGATACGCAGTATTTT
abundance: .; j_gene: TRBJ2-7; v_gene: TRBV19; d_gene: TRBD1; CDR3aa: CASSWDRGTYEQYF; CDR3nt: TGTGCCAGTAGTTGGGACAGGGGAACCTACGAGCAGTACTTC
abundance: .; j_gene: TRBJ2-7; v_gene: TRBV29-1; d_gene: .; CDR3aa: CSVEDLQGEQYF; CDR3nt: TGCAGCGTTGAAGATCTGCAGGGGGAGCAGTACTTC
abundance: .; j_gene: TRBJ2-3; v_gene: TRBV12-3/TRBV12-4; d_gene: .; CDR3aa: CASTLGISSTDTQYF; CDR3nt: TGTGCCAGCACCCTCGGTATTTCTAGCACAGATACGCAGTATTTT
abundance: .; j_gene: TRBJ1-1; v_gene: TRBV7-9; d_gene: TRBD1; CDR3aa: CASSPGDRVNTEAFF; CDR3nt: TGTGCCAGCAGCCCAGGGGACAGAGTAAACACTGAAGCTTTCTTT
abundance: many; j_gene: TRBJ2-1; v_gene: TRBV15; d_gene: .; CDR3aa: CATSRDWQGRVF; CDR3nt: TGTGCCACCAGCAGAGATTGGCAGGGAAGGGTCTTC
abundance: few; j_gene: TRBJ1-2; v_gene: TRBV6-2/TRBV6-3; d_gene: TRBD1; CDR3aa: CASTDPGQGGGYTF; CDR3nt: TGTGCCAGCACCGATCCGGGACAGGGTGGCGGCTACACCTTC
abundance: .; j_gene: TRBJ2-3; v_gene: TRBV11-1; d_gene: .; CDR3aa: CASNARGTAIGLSGDTQYF; CDR3nt: TGTGCCAGCAACGCCCGGGGGACAGCCATAGGATTGTCAGGAGATACGCAGTATTTT
abundance: .; j_gene: TRBJ2-2; v_gene: TRBV4-3; d_gene: .; CDR3aa: CASSQSKQITGELFF; CDR3nt: TGCGCCAGCAGCCAGTCAAAACAGATCACCGGGGAGCTGTTTTTT
abundance: few; j_gene: TRBJ2-7; v_gene: TRBV5-1; d_gene: TRBD1; CDR3aa: CASSLVGQGLSEQYF; CDR3nt: TGCGCCAGCAGCTTGGTCGGACAGGGACTCAGCGAGCAGTACTTC
abundance: many; j_gene: TRBJ2-1; v_gene: TRBV7-8; d_gene: .; CDR3aa: CASSLGVSKQFF; CDR3nt: TGTGCCAGCAGCTTAGGGGTCTCGAAGCAGTTCTTC
abundance: .; j_gene: TRBJ2-1; v_gene: TRBV19; d_gene: TRBD1; CDR3aa: CASQQGDRTYNEQFF; CDR3nt: TGTGCCAGCCAACAGGGGGACAGAACCTACAATGAGCAGTTCTTC
abundance: few; j_gene: TRBJ2-7; v_gene: TRBV7-2; d_gene: .; CDR3aa: CASSNRVGAYEQYF; CDR3nt: TGTGCCAGCAGCAACAGGGTGGGTGCCTACGAGCAGTACTTC